The entry below describes one T cell receptor beta chain. This record belongs to a study of blood T cell repertoires in COVID-19. Looking at the study overall: The United States, Italy and Spain provided the acute and convalescent COVID-19 samples. From T cells, B-cell-depleted T cells, or PBMCs came the material, which was cDNA or gDNA.

All enrollees were roughly 18 to 100 years old and from under 25 US areas. The CDR3 covers 14 residues. The V gene lost 4 bases and the J gene lost 0 bases, with 7 bases spanning the gap. Germline assignment: CDR1 SNHLY and CDR2 FYNNEI. Original methodology: How many nucleated cells were present was estimated from reference gene primer amplification. Only in-frame clones appear in the TCRdb table, and some are missing; sequencing was by immunoSEQ multiplex PCR. That table gives V, J and clone size, and the DNA gave D and trimming. Of around 320,000 clones in the sample, under 90% were seen once. The chain combines TRBV2 with TRBJ1-5, with D hard to call. The sequenced sample was PBMCs or T cells enriched from blood (not recorded which). This TCR came from a woman aged 50 to 60 who had been exposed to COVID-19. The CDR3 spells CASSGADSNQPQHF. The DNA of the CDR3 is TGTGCCAGCAGTGGGGCAGATAGCAATCAGCCCCAGCATTTT.